This T cell receptor beta chain stems from a study of beta chain features in type 1 diabetes. Expressed TCRB transcripts got sequenced, as all isolated RNA was reverse transcribed. TCRdb's copy holds only in-frame clones and misses some; the assay was immunoSEQ multiplex PCR. Of about 700,000 clones in the sample, roughly an eighth are singletons; the top ten hold 0.02% to 0.025%. This CDR3 spans 15 amino acids. Per germline, CDR1 SEHNR and CDR2 FQNEAQ (reference sequence). V shed 3 bases and J shed 6 bases, with 18 bases lying between them. The table lists this clone with a few counts. Its target is not known. Study findings and constraints: Naive, central memory and Treg TCRB repertoires seemed to resemble each other more closely in patients than they did in healthy donors. Small HLA sub-analyses could not settle whether HLA shapes TCRB rearrangement. Moderate yet significant TCRB CDR3 shortening was seen in Type 1 diabetes patients in all four CD4+ subsets.

The chain links TRBV7-9 to TRBJ2-7; possibly TRBD1 or TRBD2 for D (5 bases each). The sequence derives from a man aged 18 to 29 with type 1 diabetes. The sample taken for sequencing was naive CD4+ T cells from blood. CDR3 residues: CASSFIRDRRSEQYF. In nucleotides, the CDR3 is TGTGCCAGCAGCTTCATCAGGGACCGGAGATCCGAGCAGTACTTC.